Each of the 25 T cell receptor beta chains below was sequenced from the same sample in a study of cytomegalovirus exposure and HLA in healthy donors. 13 Jbeta primers and 60 Vbeta primers were used for the PCR. Here immunoSEQ multiplex PCR was the method, and the copy in TCRdb shows in-frame clones only, minus some. The sample carries 150,000 to 170,000 clones, roughly three quarters recorded once. Sequencing was carried out using PBMCs. Receptor source: a man aged 25-40 years in good health and CMV-seropositive.

The chain uses TRBV28 and TRBJ2-5, with 10 bases fitting TRBD2. The CDR3 is 13 residues long. With 5 bases clipped from V and 3 bases from J, the junction kept 0 bases outside the gene matches. Germline CDR1 and CDR2: MDHEN and SYDVKM. CDR3 in DNA: TGTGCCAGCAGTGGGACTAGCGAAGAGACCCAGTACTTC. Translated: CASSGTSEETQYF.

The gene calls are TRBV6-1 and TRBJ2-7, with 8 bases that match TRBD2. CDR1 and CDR2 from the germline V gene are MNHNS and SASEGT. Unmatched junction bases numbered 5, after V lost 4 bases and J lost 0 bases. CDR3 length: 15 residues. The CDR3 nucleotides read TGTGCCAGCAGTGTTAGCGGGGCTCTCTCCTACGAGCAGTACTTC. Its protein product is CASSVSGALSYEQYF.

The chain carries TRBV2 and TRBJ1-4, with D possibly TRBD1 on 6 matching bases. V was trimmed by 6 bases and J by 0 bases, leaving 11 bases between them. The CDR3 extends over 15 amino acids. Per the germline V gene, CDR1 is SNHLY and CDR2 is FYNNEI. For the CDR3, the DNA is TGTGCCAGCAGCGCGACAGGCGCAACTAATGAAAAACTGTTTTTT. It is translated as CASSATGATNEKLFF.

This rearrangement joins TRBV7-6 to TRBJ1-4; D unclear. The V gene's germline CDR1 is SGHVS and CDR2 FNYEAQ. The CDR3 loop spans 15 amino acids. The V gene lost 1 base and the J gene lost 6 bases, with 12 bases spanning the gap. CDR3 nucleotides: TGTGCCAGCAGCTTAGGCGGGAAGCTCTATGAAAAACTGTTTTTT. Amino acids: CASSLGGKLYEKLFF.

The chain is built from TRBV27 and TRBJ1-5, with D perhaps TRBD1 (5 bases). The CDR3 loop spans 15 amino acids. Germline-derived CDR1 and CDR2 are MNHEY and SMNVEV (reference sequence). Trimming left V 3 bases short and J 0 bases short, with 9 bases between. The CDR3: CASSLSGNSNQPQHF. DNA for the CDR3: TGTGCCAGCAGTTTGTCAGGGAATAGCAATCAGCCCCAGCATTTT.

The V and J genes are TRBV5-8 and TRBJ1-5; TRBD1 is a possible D gene (6 bases). The CDR3 is made up of 15 amino acids. Germline V gene data show CDR1 as SGHTS and CDR2 as YDEGEE. V shed 0 bases and J shed 5 bases, with 12 bases lying between them. CDR3 sequence reads: CASSLEGTRHQPQHF. In DNA, the CDR3 is TGTGCCAGCAGCTTGGAGGGGACACGACATCAGCCCCAGCATTTT.

V usage is TRBV9 and J usage is TRBJ1-3, with TRBD1 as a possible D gene (5 bases). V lost 3 bases and J 0 bases, leaving 10 bases between the germline ends. CDR3 size: 15 residues. Germline CDR1 and CDR2: SGDLS and YYNGEE. CDR3 DNA: TGTGCCAGCAGCGCCGGACACCACTCTGGAAACACCATATATTTT. It is translated as CASSAGHHSGNTIYF.

The V call is TRBV15, the J call TRBJ1-2; D gene ambiguous. V lost 5 bases and J lost 5, with 15 bases in between. Germline V gene sequence: CDR1 LNHNV, CDR2 YYDKDF (reference sequence). The CDR3 is made up of 14 amino acids. The CDR3 is CATSYETSGYGYTF. CDR3 nucleotides: TGTGCCACCAGCTACGAGACAAGTGGGTATGGCTACACCTTC.

This clone was seen only once. This chain joins TRBV7-6 and TRBJ1-2; maybe TRBD1 (5 bases). The CDR3 loop spans 13 amino acids. Germline V gene lookup returns CDR1 SGHVS and CDR2 FNYEAQ. Trimming removed 0 bases at V and 8 bases at J, with 10 bases between. In DNA, the CDR3 is TGTGCCAGCAGCTTAGCTGGGGCTCGCGGCTACACCTTC. It is translated as CASSLAGARGYTF.

The chain's CDR3 is CASSPGQGQGYTF. The DNA for the CDR3 is TGTGCCAGCTCACCGGGACAGGGACAAGGCTACACCTTC. This chain connects TRBV18 to TRBJ1-2; the match to TRBD1 covers 9 bases. The junction had 4 bases not matched to a gene; V was cut back by 3 bases and J by 8 bases. Germline V lookup: CDR1 KGHSH, CDR2 LQKENI. CDR3 length: 13 residues.

The chain employs TRBV30 and TRBJ2-1; no clear D gene. Trimming stripped 0 bases from V and 0 bases from J, with 6 bases between. The CDR3 contains 14 residues. CDR1 is GTSNPN, CDR2 SVGIG, per germline (reference sequence). For the CDR3, the DNA is TGTGCCTGGAGTGTGGAGAGCTCCTACAATGAGCAGTTCTTC. Residues: CAWSVESSYNEQFF.

This chain joins TRBV11-2 and TRBJ2-5; TRBD1 might be the D (5 bases). V dropped 1 base and J dropped 2 bases, with 8 bases sitting between them. CDR1 and CDR2 (germline): SGHAT, FQNNGV. The CDR3 spans 14 residues. The CDR3 DNA is TGTGCCAGCAGCTTAGTCACAGGTCAAGAGACCCAGTACTTC. As protein: CASSLVTGQETQYF.

The DNA for the CDR3 is TGCAGCGCCGGGACAATCAATCAGCCCCAGCATTTT. This gives the protein CSAGTINQPQHF. V and J are TRBV29-1 and TRBJ1-5, with D maybe TRBD1 (6 bases). V was clipped by 7 bases and J by 3 bases, with 10 bases between them. This CDR3 spans 12 amino acids. The V gene's germline CDR1 is SQVTM and CDR2 ANQGSEA. Using reference TRBV29-1 and TRBJ1-5 for the parts outside the CDR3, the full variable domain is SAVISQKPSRDICQRGTSLTIQCQVDSQVTMMFWYRQQPGQSLTLIATANQGSEATYESGFVIDKFPISRPNLTFSTLTVSNMSPEDSSIYLCSAGTINQPQHFGDGTRLSIL.

Comments on this clone: Additional DNA sequences in this sample encode the identical CDR3. V usage is TRBV29-1 and J usage is TRBJ1-5; D not resolved. The CDR3 length is 12 residues. Trimming stripped 4 bases from V and 4 bases from J, with 8 bases between. Germline lookup yields CDR1 SQVTM and CDR2 ANQGSEA. In DNA form, the CDR3 reads TGCAGCGTTGGCGGGCCGAATCAGCCCCAGCATTTT. This translates into CSVGGPNQPQHF.

V and J are TRBV27 and TRBJ2-1; 9 bases agree with TRBD1. This CDR3 spans 15 amino acids. V was pared by 3 bases and J by 2 bases, with 2 bases of the junction left unmatched. From germline, CDR1 is MNHEY and CDR2 SMNVEV (reference sequence). For the CDR3, the DNA is TGTGCCAGCAGTTTTACAGGGGGCCCCTACAATGAGCAGTTCTTC. It is translated as CASSFTGGPYNEQFF.

This chain connects TRBV30 to TRBJ2-1; TRBD2 matches at 12 bases. The CDR3 runs to 14 residues. Germline loops: CDR1 GTSNPN, CDR2 SVGIG (reference sequence). The ends lost 8 bases at V and 6 bases at J; junction bases unmatched: 8. Here the CDR3 reads CARALAGGTNEQFF. In DNA, the CDR3 is TGTGCCCGAGCGCTAGCGGGAGGGACCAATGAGCAGTTCTTC.

V and J are TRBV7-9 and TRBJ2-2, with TRBD1 as a possible D gene (6 bases). The V and J ends lost 6 bases and 4 bases respectively, with 9 bases between them. Germline CDR1 is SEHNR and CDR2 is FQNEAQ (reference sequence). The CDR3 consists of 13 residues. CDR3 loop: CASRSRGTGELFF. The CDR3 coding sequence is TGTGCCAGCAGGTCCAGGGGCACCGGGGAGCTGTTTTTT. The complete variable domain, with remaining parts taken from reference TRBV7-9 and TRBJ2-2, reads DTGVSQNPRHKITKRGQNVTFRCDPISEHNRLYWYRQTLGQGPEFLTYFQNEAQLEKSRLLSDRFSAERPKGSFSTLEIQRTEQGDSAMYLCASRSRGTGELFFGEGSRLTVL.

V and J are TRBV7-6 and TRBJ1-2; 7 nucleotides agree with TRBD1. The length of the CDR3 is 14 residues. After removal of 5 bases from V and 8 bases from J, the junction contained 11 bases not matched to a gene. CDR1 is SGHVS and CDR2 is FNYEAQ in the germline V gene. CDR3 sequence: CASSPTGTGEGYTF. As DNA, the CDR3 is TGTGCCAGCAGCCCCACTGGAACAGGGGAGGGCTACACCTTC.

The chain uses TRBV5-7 and TRBJ1-2, with no clear D. TRBV5-7 is sorted into the ORF group, with uncertain function. Trimming removed 0 bases at V and 5 bases at J, with 5 bases between. The length of the CDR3 is 12 residues. CDR3 sequence (DNA): TGTGCCAGCAGCTTGGCAGTGTATGGCTACACCTTC. This translates into CASSLAVYGYTF.

This chain connects TRBV5-4 to TRBJ1-1; D is perhaps TRBD1 (6 bases). The germline CDR1 and CDR2 sequences are SGHNT and YYREEE (reference sequence). CDR3 length: 14 amino acids. V shed 3 bases and J shed 0 bases, with 9 bases lying between them. CDR3 DNA: TGTGCCAGCAGCTCCGGACAGATGAACACTGAAGCTTTCTTT. Translated: CASSSGQMNTEAFF.

With respect to this clone: In the same sample, other DNA sequences code for this CDR3. The chain combines TRBV5-1 with TRBJ2-7; TRBD1 aligns across 8 bases. V lost 4 bases and J lost 1; bases outside the gene matches: 4. CDR3 length: 14 amino acids. Germline V gene lookup returns CDR1 SGHRS and CDR2 YFSETQ. The CDR3 region has the DNA TGCGCCAGCAGCCTGGGACAGGATTCCTACGAGCAGTACTTC. It codes for CASSLGQDSYEQYF. The full variable domain, its missing parts supplied by reference TRBV5-1 and TRBJ2-7, is KAGVTQTPRYLIKTRGQQVTLSCSPISGHRSVSWYQQTPGQGLQFLFEYFSETQRNKGNFPGRFSGRQFSNSRSEMNVSTLELGDSALYLCASSLGQDSYEQYFGPGTRLTVT.

This sequence joins TRBV15 and TRBJ1-5, with TRBD1 matching 7 bases. After removal of 5 bases from V and 5 bases from J, the junction contained 12 bases not matched to a gene. In germline, CDR1 is LNHNV, CDR2 YYDKDF (reference sequence). The CDR3 totals 16 residues. The CDR3 DNA reads TGTGCCACCAGCTACCCCGAGGGACAGAGATATCAGCCCCAGCATTTT. The encoded protein is CATSYPEGQRYQPQHF.

The chain links TRBV28 to TRBJ2-1; tentatively, D is TRBD2 (6 bases). In germline, CDR1 is MDHEN, CDR2 SYDVKM. The CDR3 has 12 amino acids. Trimming removed 7 bases at V and 9 bases at J, with 13 bases between. The CDR3 nucleotides read TGTGCCAGCACCCCCGGGGGTGGTGAGCAGTTCTTC. It specifies CASTPGGGEQFF.

This clone appeared a single time. The chain uses TRBV25-1 and TRBJ1-1; TRBD1 agrees at 8 bases. The CDR3 runs to 16 residues. V dropped 3 bases and J dropped 4; count of bases not matched to a gene: 10. Germline V lookup: CDR1 MGHDK, CDR2 SYGVNS. This chain's CDR3 is CASSDVGRGLSTEAFF. The CDR3, as DNA: TGTGCCAGCAGTGATGTAGGCAGGGGGCTAAGCACTGAAGCTTTCTTT.

CDR3 sequence (DNA): TGCGCCAGCAGCTCCCAAACCGGGACAGGGGGTGAAAAACTGTTTTTT. Its translation: CASSSQTGTGGEKLFF. The chain combines TRBV5-1 with TRBJ1-4; 11 bases map to TRBD1. The germline gives CDR1 SGHRS, CDR2 YFSETQ. The length of the CDR3 is 16 residues. The V gene end was trimmed by 3 bases and the J gene end by 7 bases; junction bases not matched to a gene: 8.